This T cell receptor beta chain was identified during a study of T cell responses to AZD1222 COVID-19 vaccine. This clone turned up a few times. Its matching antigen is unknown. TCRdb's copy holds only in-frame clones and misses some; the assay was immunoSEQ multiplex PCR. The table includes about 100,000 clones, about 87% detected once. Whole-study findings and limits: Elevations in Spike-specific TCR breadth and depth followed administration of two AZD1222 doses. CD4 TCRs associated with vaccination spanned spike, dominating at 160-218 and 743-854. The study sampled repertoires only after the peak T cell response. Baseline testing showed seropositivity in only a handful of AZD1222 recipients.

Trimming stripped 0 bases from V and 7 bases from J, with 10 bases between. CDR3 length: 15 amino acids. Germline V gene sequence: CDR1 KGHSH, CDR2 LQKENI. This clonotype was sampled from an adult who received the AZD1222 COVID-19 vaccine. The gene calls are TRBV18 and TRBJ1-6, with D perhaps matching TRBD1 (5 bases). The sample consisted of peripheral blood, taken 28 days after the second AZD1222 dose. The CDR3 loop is CASSPPGGSNSPLHF. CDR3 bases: TGTGCCAGCTCACCACCGGGGGGAAGCAATTCACCCCTCCACTTT.